These T cell receptor beta chains were read from a single sample in a study of radiotherapy plus CTLA-4 blockade in lung cancer. Measured with immunoSEQ multiplex PCR; TCRdb has only the in-frame clones, and not every one. The data contain about 47,000 clones, more than 70% of them singletons. The sample in question was peripheral blood, obtained from a patient treated with radiotherapy plus ipilimumab. These receptors were taken from a human donor with non-small cell lung cancer who had stable disease on radiotherapy plus ipilimumab. CDR3s include the opening cysteine and the closing phenylalanine or tryptophan. Fields, in order: V gene, J gene, D gene, clone size, CDR3 protein, CDR3 DNA. The D gene is left open where the match is weak. Expanded clones are given a class, and other clones once, few, many or no size at all.

TRBV6-6	TRBJ2-1	TRBD2	.	CASSLTSGAYNEQFF	TGTGCCAGCAGCCTGACTAGCGGGGCCTACAATGAGCAGTTCTTC
TRBV29-1	TRBJ1-2	.	.	CSAGTAQLYGYTF	TGCAGCGCAGGGACGGCACAGCTCTATGGCTACACCTTC
TRBV5-1	TRBJ1-4	.	.	CASRPDPGRPTELFF	TGCGCCAGCAGGCCTGATCCGGGCCGGCCTACGGAACTGTTTTTT
TRBV6-6	TRBJ1-1	.	.	CASGVGGRAFF	TGTGCCAGCGGGGTTGGGGGGCGAGCTTTCTTT
TRBV19	TRBJ2-1	TRBD2	.	CASSFGLGKGNEQFF	TGTGCCAGTAGTTTCGGACTAGGAAAGGGCAATGAGCAGTTCTTC
TRBV5-1	TRBJ1-2	TRBD1	.	CASSLAGQQYGYTF	TGCGCCAGCAGCTTGGCGGGACAGCAGTATGGCTACACCTTC
TRBV27	TRBJ2-2	TRBD2	.	CASSGLAGNTGELFF	TGTGCCAGCAGTGGACTAGCGGGGAACACCGGGGAGCTGTTTTTT
TRBV19	TRBJ2-7	.	.	CASSMGDINEQYF	TGTGCCAGTAGTATGGGGGACATCAACGAGCAGTACTTC
TRBV5-1	TRBJ1-2	TRBD1	few	CASSLVGTGAGGYTF	TGCGCCAGCAGCTTGGTCGGGACAGGGGCCGGGGGCTACACCTTC
TRBV4-3	TRBJ2-7	TRBD2	.	CASSPGTSGAYEQYF	TGCGCCAGCAGCCCTGGGACTAGCGGAGCCTACGAGCAGTACTTC
TRBV5-1	TRBJ2-5	TRBD2	few	CASSLVTSEETQYF	TGCGCCAGCAGCTTGGTAACTAGCGAGGAGACCCAGTACTTC
TRBV5-1	TRBJ2-3	.	.	CASSLALSSTDTQYF	TGCGCCAGCAGCTTGGCTCTTTCTAGCACAGATACGCAGTATTTT
TRBV11-2	TRBJ2-1	.	.	CASSLLLEGNEQFF	TGTGCCAGCAGCCTCCTCCTCGAGGGCAATGAGCAGTTCTTC
TRBV5-4	TRBJ2-4	.	.	CASSSGESKNIQYF	TGTGCCAGCAGCTCCGGGGAGTCCAAAAACATTCAGTACTTC
TRBV18	TRBJ2-1	.	.	CASSPRTGDSYNEQFF	TGTGCCAGCTCACCACGGACGGGCGACTCCTACAATGAGCAGTTCTTC
TRBV5-1	TRBJ1-1	.	.	CASSLAAGDEGEAFF	TGCGCCAGCAGCTTGGCTGCCGGGGATGAGGGTGAAGCTTTCTTT